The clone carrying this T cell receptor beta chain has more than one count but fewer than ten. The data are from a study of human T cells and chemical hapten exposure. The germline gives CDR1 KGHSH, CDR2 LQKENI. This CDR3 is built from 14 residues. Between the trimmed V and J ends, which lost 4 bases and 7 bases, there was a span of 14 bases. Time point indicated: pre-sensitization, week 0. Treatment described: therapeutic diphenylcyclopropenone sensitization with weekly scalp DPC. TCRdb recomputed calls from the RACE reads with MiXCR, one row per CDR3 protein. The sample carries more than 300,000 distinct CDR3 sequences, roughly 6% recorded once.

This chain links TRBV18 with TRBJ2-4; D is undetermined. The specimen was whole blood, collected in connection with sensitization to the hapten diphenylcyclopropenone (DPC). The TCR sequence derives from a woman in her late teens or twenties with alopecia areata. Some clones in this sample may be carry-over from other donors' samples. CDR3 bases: TGTGCCAGCTCACTAGCAGGTTCGCCTAACATTCAGTACTTC. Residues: CASSLAGSPNIQYF.